The rows below give T cell receptor beta chains drawn from one sample of a study of Ad26.COV2.S vaccination and SARS-CoV-2 variants. Assay: immunoSEQ multiplex PCR; the TCRdb copy retains only in-frame clones and omits some. The data contain about 180,000 clones, roughly 87% of them singletons. This specimen consisted of peripheral blood, obtained after recovery from COVID-19. Receptors were obtained from a human donor who had recovered from COVID-19. Each CDR3 is given with its conserved first and last residue. The order of the fields is J gene, CDR3 length, clone size, V gene, D gene, CDR3 DNA, CDR3 protein. A D gene is named only where the DNA matches it firmly. Where a row states a size, it is once, few, many or the class of an expanded clone; other rows omit it.

TRBJ2-1 15 - TRBV7-8 TRBD2 TGTGCCAGCAGCCTAGGGACTAGCGGGGAAAATGAGCAGTTCTTC CASSLGTSGENEQFF
TRBJ1-5 14 - TRBV18 - TGTGCCAGCTCACCGAGAGGCGGCAATCAGCCCCAGCATTTT CASSPRGGNQPQHF
TRBJ2-7 12 - TRBV7-8 - TGTGCCAGCGGCCGTAGCTCCTACGAGCAGTACTTC CASGRSSYEQYF
TRBJ2-1 15 - TRBV10-2 TRBD2 TGCGCCAGCAGTGTGACTAGCGCTCGCTACAATGAGCAGTTCTTC CASSVTSARYNEQFF
TRBJ2-6 15 - TRBV11-2 - TGTGCCAGCAGCTTAGAGGTCTCTGGGGCCAACGTCCTGACTTTC CASSLEVSGANVLTF
TRBJ2-7 17 - TRBV7-9 - TGTGCCAGCAGCTTAGCGCTGTCGGGGGACATCGTTTACGAGCAGTACTTC CASSLALSGDIVYEQYF
TRBJ2-1 20 - TRBV7-3 TRBD2 TGTGCCAGCAGCAGCCCCCCTTGGACTAGCGGGAGGGCGTCCTACAATGAGCAGTTCTTC CASSSPPWTSGRASYNEQFF
TRBJ2-7 15 - TRBV19 TRBD2 TGTGCCAGTAGTATAGGGAGCGGGGGTTCCTACGAGCAGTACTTC CASSIGSGGSYEQYF
TRBJ2-7 14 - TRBV2 - TGTGCCAGCAGTGAAGGACTACCTCGTTACGAGCAGTACTTC CASSEGLPRYEQYF
TRBJ2-3 14 - TRBV30 TRBD2 TGTGCCTGCCGACGAGCGGGAGCAACAGATACGCAGTATTTT CACRRAGATDTQYF
TRBJ1-2 15 - TRBV6-5 TRBD1 TGTGCCAGCACCTACTCCGGGACAGGGAGCTATGGCTACACCTTC CASTYSGTGSYGYTF
TRBJ2-3 16 - TRBV6-2/TRBV6-3 TRBD2 TGTGCCAGCAGCTCACCCCTAGCGGGACAAGCAGATACGCAGTATTTT CASSSPLAGQADTQYF
TRBJ1-5 14 - TRBV3-1/TRBV3-2 - TGTGCCAGCAGCCTTTCACAGGGTAGCCAGCCCCAGCATTTT CASSLSQGSQPQHF
TRBJ2-7 14 - TRBV2 - TGTGCCAGCGGTCGCCGGGGAGCGCCCTACGAGCAGTACTTC CASGRRGAPYEQYF
TRBJ1-5 15 - TRBV19 - TGTGCCAGTAGTTCAGGTCTCTATAGCAATCAGCCCCAGCATTTT CASSSGLYSNQPQHF
TRBJ2-7 16 once TRBV6-5 - TGTGCCAGCAGTTCGCAGACCGGGACATTCTTCGGGGAGCAGTACTTC CASSSQTGTFFGEQYF
TRBJ1-6 15 - TRBV5-4 - TGTGCCAGCAGCTTGGGCAGGGCTTCTAATTCACCCCTCCACTTT CASSLGRASNSPLHF
TRBJ1-3 13 - TRBV7-3 TRBD1 TGTGCCAGCAGCGTTACAGGGGCAGACACCATATATTTT CASSVTGADTIYF
TRBJ1-2 16 - TRBV5-5 - TGTGCCAGCAGCTTTGGACAGCCCCGAGGAAACTATGGCTACACCTTC CASSFGQPRGNYGYTF
TRBJ1-6 19 few TRBV19 - TGTGCCAGTAGTATTCAGACAGTCTACGCGAGCACCTATAATTCACCCCTCCACTTT CASSIQTVYASTYNSPLHF
TRBJ1-1 15 - TRBV10-3 - TGTGCCATCACCCGAGCGGCGGAAACCAACACTGAAGCTTTCTTT CAITRAAETNTEAFF
TRBJ2-3 13 - TRBV3-1/TRBV3-2 - TGTGCCAGCAGCCTGTCCTCCACAGATACGCAGTATTTT CASSLSSTDTQYF
TRBJ2-2 14 - TRBV19 - TGTGCCAGTAGTATAATTCAGCTCACCGGGGAGCTGTTTTTT CASSIIQLTGELFF
TRBJ2-7 15 once TRBV5-6 - TGTGCCAGCAGCTTGGCAGGGACTCTCCCCTACGAGCAGTACTTC CASSLAGTLPYEQYF
TRBJ2-5 14 - TRBV10-3 TRBD1 TGTGCCACCTCTTCACAGGGGGCGCAGGAGACCCAGTACTTC CATSSQGAQETQYF
TRBJ2-5 16 - TRBV11-1 - TGTGCCAGCAGCTACTTCGGACGGGACGGTGAAGAGACCCAGTACTTC CASSYFGRDGEETQYF
TRBJ1-2 14 - TRBV27 - TGTGCCAGCAGTTTGGGGGGGAATGGCTATGGCTACACCTTC CASSLGGNGYGYTF
TRBJ2-5 16 - TRBV5-1 TRBD2 TGCGCCAGCAGCTTAGCCCCCCGGGGGGGCCGGGAGACCCAGTACTTC CASSLAPRGGRETQYF
TRBJ1-2 15 - TRBV5-4 TRBD1 TGTGCCAGCAGTCCTGAGACAGGGGAATTTGGTGGCTACACCTTC CASSPETGEFGGYTF